Here is one TCR beta chain with its context. Measured with immunoSEQ multiplex PCR; TCRdb has only the in-frame clones, and not every one. The sample has some 52,000 clones; around 92% are singletons. This entry is derived from a study of T cell changes during pregnancy in multiple sclerosis. Germline CDR1 reads SNHLY; CDR2 reads FYNNEI. Trimming removed 6 bases from V and 0 bases from J, with 9 bases in between. The CDR3 loop spans 14 amino acids. This chain links TRBV2 with TRBJ1-3; no clear D. This clonotype originated in a female donor with multiple sclerosis, enrolled in a pregnancy study. Sequenced here: CD4+ T cells from peripheral blood mononuclear cells, sampled in the third trimester of pregnancy. CDR3: CASSRGDSGNTIYF. CDR3 sequence (DNA): TGTGCCAGCAGCCGGGGAGACTCTGGAAACACCATATATTTT.